This entry describes one TCR beta chain. What this receptor recognizes is not known. Base quality data are lacking; no much larger clone is found one base away. This sample is part of a study of shared clonotypes between healthy human individuals (dated by TCRdb to the early 2020s). Broadly, across the study: The cohort included three men and a couple of women between 18 and 49 years of age. For each donor, three plates each were used for CD4 naive and CD4 memory, two plates were used for CD8 naive, and one plate was used for CD8 memory. To estimate repertoire size and how much clonotype sharing occurs between individuals, the study deeply sequenced the blood TCR repertoires of roughly 5 healthy adults. To increase sequencing depth and limit assay-specific biases, different laboratories used diverse techniques to prepare libraries and sequence TCR repertoires. Between about 0.9 and 9 billion PBMCs per donor were obtained by leukapheresis.

The CDR3 measures 14 amino acids from cysteine to phenylalanine. Only the CDR3 part of the read is kept: 42 bases, read in frame from the first base. The V and J ends are trimmed by 10 bases and 4 bases, leaving 16 bases between them. TCR CDR3 regions were amplified from genomic DNA by multiplex PCR using the deep immunoSEQ assay. Genomic DNA extracted from each cell subset was distributed evenly over all wells of several immunoSEQ 96-well plates, and each plate served as one replicate. Each replicate PCR for sorted subsets received about 0.2 ug genomic DNA, equal to tens of thousands of T cell genomes. The purified libraries were quantified using a Qubit 3.0 fluorometer, sized with a Bioanalyzer 2100, and then quantified again using the KAPA Library Quantification kit. Every immunoSEQ 96-well plate was sequenced on a separate single-read 150-cycle Illumina NextSeq 550 flow cell. On the study's bioinformatics: Because the immunoSEQ output held only junctional sequences and lacked quality scores, the filtering could not match the filtering applied to full-length reads. Sequences were annotated with PyIR, a Python wrapper for IgBLAST v1.9, and V/J genes and CDR3 were assigned using IMGT germline references. Reads were removed for weak V/J assignments (E-value above 1e-6), missing CDR3, stop codons, out-of-frame junctions, or ambiguous translated residues. V3J clonotypes were defined as sequences sharing the same inferred V gene, J gene, and CDR3 amino acid sequence. Percentage overlap between repertoires was computed as shared unique clonotypes divided by the size of the smaller repertoire. Richness of each repertoire was evaluated using RTK rarefaction, the Chao1 estimator, and Recon v2.1 estimates of unobserved clonotypes. For all TCRbeta clonotypes obtained by the gDNA method from a few donors, generation probabilities were computed with OLGA. Entries here come from immuneACCESS through TCRdb and include only in-frame sequences with V and J called. Some clones fail to appear in such tables; in the studies checked, an unresolved V gene covers under half of the shortfall, and the cause of the remainder is unknown. Clone size and V and J calls were adopted from that table, with D and trimming inferred from the DNA. For this sample the table gives roughly 640,000 clones, of which 74% were detected only once. The ten largest clones capture approximately 1.6% of the sample.

Study-wide conclusions, independent of this receptor: The genetic and exposure-history diversity represented was limited by the small number of donors. Across a handful of donors, 5% to 6% of naive CD4, 3% to 3.5% of naive CD8, 2.3% of memory CD4, and under 0.45% of memory CD8 clonotypes were shared. Only blood was sampled, and tissue TCR repertoires likely differ from those in blood. Based on pairwise subsampling, the degree of clonotype sharing among donors was expected to be affected by sequencing depth. Rarefaction of sorted-subset datasets indicated incomplete sequencing despite the large sequencing depth. Naive subsets generally had larger estimated clonotype richness than memory subsets did. Clonotypes shared by all four sorted-subset donors showed higher generation probabilities than non-shared clonotypes.

Donors were healthy HIV-negative adults with no recently reported acute infections or vaccinations. All donors were Caucasian adults living in Nashville, Tennessee, USA. Magnetic negative selection was used to enrich CD4+ T cells, after which naive cells were positively selected on CD45RA and the negative fraction became the memory subset. Blood was collected by leukapheresis, and PBMCs were isolated by Ficoll-Histopaque density gradient centrifugation and then cryopreserved in liquid nitrogen vapor phase. Analytical flow cytometry was used to check the purity and quantity of each magnetically sorted T cell population. From each sorted fraction, genomic DNA was isolated and quantified by UV absorbance on a Nanodrop 2000c.

In this chain, TRBV6-7 is recombined with TRBJ2-2; the D gene is tentatively TRBD1 or TRBD2, each matching 7 bases. TRBV6-7 is placed among ORFs of uncertain function. The material sequenced was memory CD4+ T cells sorted from blood. The cell subset or site label corresponds to: CD45RA-negative fraction. This receptor was identified in a woman aged 25-40 years in good health. The CDR3 region reads CANREGARTGELFF. Here is the DNA: TGTGCCAACAGGGAGGGGGCCCGCACCGGGGAGCTGTTTTTT.